Below are 9 T cell receptor beta chains sequenced from a single sample in a study of cytomegalovirus exposure and HLA in healthy donors. The PCR was carried out with 60 Vbeta primers and 13 Jbeta primers. The repertoire was sequenced with immunoSEQ multiplex PCR; TCRdb's copy has only in-frame clones and lacks some. The sample records some 150,000 clones, approximately 77% being singletons. The sample comprised PBMCs. The receptors were gathered from a woman aged 40 to 50 in good health and CMV-seronegative.

This clone was picked up a small number of times. The chain recombines TRBV5-1 with TRBJ1-1; TRBD1 might be the D (6 bases). This CDR3 region has 14 residues. Germline V gives CDR1 SGHRS, CDR2 YFSETQ. Trimming cost V 3 bases and J 0 bases, with 9 bases left between them. The CDR3 DNA sequence: TGCGCCAGCAGCTCGAGGGACATGAACACTGAAGCTTTCTTT. Translated, it gives CASSSRDMNTEAFF.

The chain recombines TRBV6-6 with TRBJ1-2, with D possibly matching TRBD1 (6 bases). This CDR3 comprises 14 residues. The V gene lost 3 bases and the J gene lost 7 bases, with 15 bases spanning the gap. Germline V lookup: CDR1 MNHNY, CDR2 SVGAGI (reference sequence). CDR3: CASSYEGVVLGYTF. The CDR3 DNA is TGTGCCAGCAGTTATGAGGGGGTCGTCCTTGGCTACACCTTC.

The genes are TRBV5-6 and TRBJ1-6; possibly TRBD1 for D (6 bases). CDR1 is SGHDT, CDR2 YYEEEE, per germline. CDR3 length: 17 amino acids. V was shortened by 2 bases and J by 2 bases, with 14 bases between the two germline ends. The CDR3 coding sequence is TGTGCCAGCAGCTTCAGCAGGGGCCGGACCTATAATTCACCCCTCCACTTT. Residues: CASSFSRGRTYNSPLHF. The complete variable domain, with remaining parts taken from reference TRBV5-6 and TRBJ1-6, reads DAGVTQSPTHLIKTRGQQVTLRCSPKSGHDTVSWYQQALGQGPQFIFQYYEEEERQRGNFPDRFSGHQFPNYSSELNVNALLLGDSALYLCASSFSRGRTYNSPLHFGNGTRLTVT.

About this clone itself: The identical CDR3 is also encoded by other nucleotide sequences in the sample. The chain is built from TRBV7-9 and TRBJ1-6; D is undetermined. V shed 1 base and J shed 4 bases, with 5 bases lying between them. The CDR3 spans 14 residues. Germline CDR1 is SEHNR and CDR2 is FQNEAQ (reference sequence). CDR3 DNA sequence: TGTGCCAGCAGCTTAGAACAGTATAATTCACCCCTCCACTTT. This gives the protein CASSLEQYNSPLHF. The full variable domain, its missing parts supplied by reference TRBV7-9 and TRBJ1-6, is DTGVSQNPRHKITKRGQNVTFRCDPISEHNRLYWYRQTLGQGPEFLTYFQNEAQLEKSRLLSDRFSAERPKGSFSTLEIQRTEQGDSAMYLCASSLEQYNSPLHFGNGTRLTVT.

The chain links TRBV4-2 to TRBJ1-5, with D uncertain. CDR1 and CDR2 from the germline V gene are LGHNA and YNFKEQ. CDR3 length: 12 residues. V was trimmed by 3 bases and J by 3 bases, leaving 3 bases between them. CDR3 amino acids: CASSQANQPQHF. CDR3 nucleotides: TGTGCCAGCAGCCAGGCCAATCAGCCCCAGCATTTT.

The CDR3 loop reads CASSLETGTFEKLFF. The CDR3 bases are TGCGCCAGCAGCCTAGAGACAGGGACTTTCGAAAAACTGTTTTTT. The chain recombines TRBV4-1 with TRBJ1-4; 7 bases are shared with TRBD1. The germline gives CDR1 MGHRA, CDR2 YSYEKL. The V and J ends lost 4 bases and 8 bases, in that order; junction bases with no gene match: 10. The CDR3 runs to 15 residues.

The chain carries TRBV27 and TRBJ2-3; D is unclear. Germline CDR1 reads MNHEY; CDR2 reads SMNVEV (reference sequence). The CDR3 is 18 residues long. V was cut by 2 bases and J by 0 bases, with 18 bases left in between. In DNA form, the CDR3 reads TGTGCCAGCAGTTTACTCCCAACAACCTCACGTAGCACAGATACGCAGTATTTT. It codes for CASSLLPTTSRSTDTQYF.

The V call is TRBV19, the J call TRBJ1-5; 7 bases are shared with TRBD1. CDR1 and CDR2 from the germline V gene are LNHDA and SQIVND (reference sequence). The CDR3 totals 18 residues. The V and J ends lost 2 bases and 5 bases, in that order; junction bases with no gene match: 15. Written as DNA, the CDR3 is TGTGCCAGTAGTATACTGAAGGGGACAGCGTACCCGGATCAGCCCCAGCATTTT. Protein sequence: CASSILKGTAYPDQPQHF. Filled out from reference TRBV19 and TRBJ1-5, the complete variable domain reads DGGITQSPKYLFRKEGQNVTLSCEQNLNHDAMYWYRQDPGQGLRLIYYSQIVNDFQKGDIAEGYSVSREKKESFPLTVTSAQKNPTAFYLCASSILKGTAYPDQPQHFGDGTRLSIL.

This clone was counted only a few times. The chain combines TRBV27 with TRBJ2-5; D is perhaps TRBD1 (5 bases). Germline CDR1 and CDR2: MNHEY and SMNVEV (reference sequence). Trimming cost V 5 bases and J 4 bases, with 14 bases left between them. The CDR3 length is 14 residues. The CDR3 DNA reads TGTGCCAGCAGTGCCCTGACAGTGGGAGAGACCCAGTACTTC. Translation: CASSALTVGETQYF.